This T cell receptor (beta chain) originates from a study of blood T cell repertoires in COVID-19. Assay used: immunoSEQ multiplex PCR; TCRdb lists only in-frame clones, some missing. The sample holds about 480,000 clones, 87% seen once. Trimming at V came to 3 bases and at J to 3 bases, leaving 10 bases not matched to a gene. The CDR3 sequence is 16 residues long. Germline assignment: CDR1 SGHAT and CDR2 FQNNGV. Source material: PBMCs or T cells enriched from blood (not recorded which). This clonotype originated in a young woman with acute COVID-19. J is TRBJ1-2 and V is TRBV11-2; 7 nucleotides match TRBD1. Here the CDR3 DNA reads TGTGCCAGCAGCTTTACCCCAGGGACAGAGTACTATGGCTACACCTTC. Its translation is CASSFTPGTEYYGYTF.